The entry that follows covers one T cell receptor beta chain sequence. Its cognate antigen is unknown. V lost 0 bases, J lost 6 bases, and 15 bases lay in between. The CDR3 spans 15 residues. The germline CDR1 and CDR2 sequences are MGHRA and YSYEKL. This sample is drawn from a study of radiotherapy plus CTLA-4 blockade in lung cancer. Study information: Roughly 17% of enrolled patients responded objectively, and over 30% had disease control.

Study findings and constraints: Early clonal dynamics of blood T cells, together with interferon-beta, were reported as the best response predictor. Subsequent to radiotherapy plus ipilimumab, tumor-derived TCR clones underwent expansion in blood.

Assay used: immunoSEQ multiplex PCR; TCRdb lists only in-frame clones, some missing. Of 85,000 to 90,000 clones in the sample, around 84% are singletons; the top ten hold roughly a sixth. The sequence was collected from a human donor with non-small cell lung cancer that progressed on radiotherapy plus ipilimumab. Source: peripheral blood, taken from a patient treated with radiotherapy plus ipilimumab. V usage is TRBV4-1 and J usage is TRBJ2-7, with a possible D match to TRBD1 (5 bases). The CDR3 protein is CASSQDWGQGSEQYF. The CDR3 DNA follows: TGCGCCAGCAGCCAAGATTGGGGTCAGGGCTCCGAGCAGTACTTC.